This T cell receptor beta chain was captured by sequencing in a study of shared clonotypes between healthy human individuals. The study ran the assay at deep level. Authors' data handling: ImmunoSEQ supplied junction-only sequences lacking quality scores, so filtering was different. Libraries were prepared by immunoSEQ multiplex PCR; TCRdb keeps only in-frame clonotypes and omits some of them. Clone size and V and J calls were adopted from that table, with D and trimming inferred from the DNA. The sample has approximately 2.1 million clones; 90% to 95% are singletons. Overall study results and limits: When compared with the clonotypes that were shared by all four sorted-subset donors, the non-shared clonotypes turned out to have lower generation probabilities. The researchers took only blood, and tissue repertoires probably look different.

In regard to this clone: Its antigen is not known. Other DNA sequences of this sample code for an identical CDR3.

Germline V gene data show CDR1 as SGHRS and CDR2 as YFSETQ. CDR3 length: 14 residues. J gave up 3 bases and V 7 bases, and 3 bases lay outside the gene matches. Sequenced: naive CD4+ T cells from PBMCs. Subset indicated: CD45RA+ positively selected. This chain links TRBV5-1 with TRBJ2-1; 11 positions match TRBD2. This TCR derives from a man aged 18 to 30 in good health. Some clones in this sample may be carry-over from other donors' samples. The DNA of the CDR3 is TGCGCCAGCCGTACTAGCGGGAGCTACAATGAGCAGTTCTTC. It codes for CASRTSGSYNEQFF.